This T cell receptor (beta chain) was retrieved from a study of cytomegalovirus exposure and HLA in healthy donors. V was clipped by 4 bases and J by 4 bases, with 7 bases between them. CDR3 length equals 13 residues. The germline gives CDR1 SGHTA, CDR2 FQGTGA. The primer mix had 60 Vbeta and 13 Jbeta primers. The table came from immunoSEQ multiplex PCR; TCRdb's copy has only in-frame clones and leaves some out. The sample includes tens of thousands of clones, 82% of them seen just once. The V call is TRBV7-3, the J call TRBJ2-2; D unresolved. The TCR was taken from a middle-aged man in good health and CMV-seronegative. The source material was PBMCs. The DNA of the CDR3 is TGTGCCAGCAGCTCCATCGGCACCGGGGAGCTGTTTTTT. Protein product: CASSSIGTGELFF.